The 9 T cell receptor beta chains below were found in one sample sequenced in a study of blood T cell repertoires in COVID-19. TCRdb keeps only in-frame clones here, not all; method: immunoSEQ multiplex PCR. The sample includes about 80,000 clones, approximately 80% of them seen just once. The specimen was peripheral blood. Source of these receptors: a woman older than 75 with acute or convalescent COVID-19.

This clone has a handful of counts. J is TRBJ2-1 and V is TRBV3-1 (or the pseudogene TRBV3-2); maybe TRBD2 (6 bases). The V and J ends lost 1 base and 2 bases respectively, with 9 bases between them. The CDR3 totals 15 residues. Per the germline V gene, CDR1 is LGHDT and CDR2 is YNNKEL (reference sequence). The CDR3 loop reads CASSQASAPYNEQFF. Here the CDR3 DNA reads TGTGCCAGCAGCCAAGCTAGCGCGCCCTACAATGAGCAGTTCTTC.

The chain links TRBV6-1 to TRBJ1-2; no clear D. This CDR3 comprises 11 residues. Germline assignment: CDR1 MNHNS and CDR2 SASEGT. V dropped 2 bases and J dropped 8 bases, with 6 bases sitting between them. CDR3 in DNA: TGTGCCAGCAGTGAAACAGCCGGCTACACCTTC. Translation gives CASSETAGYTF.

This rearrangement joins TRBV11-3 to TRBJ2-3; the D gene is possibly TRBD2 (6 bases). The CDR3 sequence is 15 residues long. Germline assignment: CDR1 SGHNT and CDR2 YENEEA. V dropped 2 bases and J dropped 1 base, with 10 bases sitting between them. The CDR3: CASSLTSFGTDTQYF. The CDR3 nucleotides read TGTGCCAGCAGCTTAACTAGCTTTGGCACAGATACGCAGTATTTT.

This clone has only a few counts. This chain connects TRBV11-3 to TRBJ2-7; no clear D gene. Looked up from germline, CDR1 is SGHNT and CDR2 is YENEEA. Trimming shortened V by 1 base and J by 0 bases, and 10 bases separated the two germline ends. The CDR3 contains 15 residues. In DNA form, the CDR3 reads TGTGCCAGCAGCTTAGCCAGGATCGGCTCCTACGAGCAGTACTTC. It codes for CASSLARIGSYEQYF.

V usage is TRBV6-5 and J usage is TRBJ1-2; 10 nucleotides agree with TRBD1. The V segment lost 6 bases and the J segment 6 bases; nucleotides outside the gene matches: 4. This CDR3 has 13 amino acids. Germline-derived CDR1 and CDR2 are MNHEY and SVGAGI. The CDR3 nucleotides are TGTGCCAGCAGCTCGGGACAGGGGAATGGCTACACCTTC. Protein: CASSSGQGNGYTF.

The rearrangement links TRBV19 to TRBJ2-6; possible D gene TRBD1, 5 bases. Trimming shortened V by 3 bases and J by 4 bases, and 10 bases separated the two germline ends. Germline V gene lookup returns CDR1 LNHDA and CDR2 SQIVND (reference sequence). This CDR3 contains 15 residues. The CDR3 here is CASSIPGYGANVLTF. CDR3 DNA: TGTGCCAGTAGTATCCCAGGGTACGGGGCCAACGTCCTGACTTTC. Filled out from reference TRBV19 and TRBJ2-6, the complete variable domain reads DGGITQSPKYLFRKEGQNVTLSCEQNLNHDAMYWYRQDPGQGLRLIYYSQIVNDFQKGDIAEGYSVSREKKESFPLTVTSAQKNPTAFYLCASSIPGYGANVLTFGAGSRLTVL.

The chain recombines TRBV5-6 with TRBJ1-5; D is uncertain. Germline-derived CDR1 and CDR2 are SGHDT and YYEEEE. This CDR3 spans 15 amino acids. V lost 1 base and J 3 bases, leaving 11 bases between the germline ends. The CDR3 DNA reads as TGTGCCAGCAGCTTGCGCAGTCGGGTCAATCAGCCCCAGCATTTT. This sequence encodes CASSLRSRVNQPQHF.

The gene calls are TRBV6-2 or TRBV6-3 and TRBJ1-2; tentatively, D is TRBD1 (5 bases). The CDR3 totals 14 residues. The V gene lost 3 bases and the J gene lost 8 bases, with 16 bases spanning the gap. Germline lookup yields CDR1 MNHEY and CDR2 SVGEGT. The CDR3 sequence is CASSYQGRSDGYTF. The CDR3 DNA follows: TGTGCCAGCAGTTATCAGGGAAGGTCCGACGGCTACACCTTC.

V is TRBV7-2 and J is TRBJ2-7, with D maybe TRBD2 (5 bases). V was cut by 4 bases and J by 11 bases, with 21 bases left in between. The CDR3 length is 14 residues. Germline-derived CDR1 and CDR2 are SGHTA and FQGNSA. This chain's CDR3 is CASSSRWSSSGEYF. CDR3 coding DNA: TGTGCCAGCAGCTCGCGTTGGAGTTCGAGCGGAGAGTACTTC.